Listed below are T cell receptor beta chains from one sample, sequenced in a study of blood T cell repertoires in COVID-19. Clones were sequenced by immunoSEQ multiplex PCR, and TCRdb holds only the in-frame ones, with some missing. The data contain around 210,000 clones, less than 90% of them singletons. Input material: peripheral blood. These TCRs come from a woman in her sixties or seventies with acute or convalescent COVID-19. Both conserved end residues are part of each CDR3. D genes are given only for firm matches. Size tells how often a clone was seen (once, few, many) or the class of an expanded clone, and some rows leave it out.

CDR3 protein: CATSRGQTSDPETQYF; CDR3 DNA: TGTGCCACCAGCAGAGGACAGACTAGCGACCCAGAGACCCAGTACTTC; CDR3 length: 16; V gene: TRBV15; clone size: .; J gene: TRBJ2-5; D gene: TRBD2
CDR3 protein: CASSESKLAAADTQYF; CDR3 DNA: TGCGCCAGCAGTGAGTCGAAACTAGCGGCCGCCGATACGCAGTATTTT; CDR3 length: 16; V gene: TRBV10-1; clone size: .; J gene: TRBJ2-3; D gene: TRBD2
CDR3 protein: CSVVGGNTEAFF; CDR3 DNA: TGCAGCGTTGTGGGGGGGAACACTGAAGCTTTCTTT; CDR3 length: 12; V gene: TRBV29-1; clone size: .; J gene: TRBJ1-1; D gene: .
CDR3 protein: CASSPGGSGANVLTF; CDR3 DNA: TGTGCCAGCAGCCCAGGGGGCTCTGGGGCCAACGTCCTGACTTTC; CDR3 length: 15; V gene: TRBV7-2; clone size: .; J gene: TRBJ2-6; D gene: TRBD1
CDR3 protein: CASSSIPGTVYGYTF; CDR3 DNA: TGTGCCAGCAGCTCGATACCCGGGACAGTCTATGGCTACACCTTC; CDR3 length: 15; V gene: TRBV7-2; clone size: .; J gene: TRBJ1-2; D gene: TRBD1
CDR3 protein: CASSLFGGNQPQHF; CDR3 DNA: TGTGCCAGCAGCTTATTCGGTGGCAATCAGCCCCAGCATTTT; CDR3 length: 14; V gene: TRBV7-9; clone size: .; J gene: TRBJ1-5; D gene: .
CDR3 protein: CASSDSGQGPPNHQNISGNTIYF; CDR3 DNA: TGTGCCAGCAGTGACTCGGGACAAGGGCCACCCAACCACCAAAATATCTCTGGAAACACCATATATTTT; CDR3 length: 23; V gene: TRBV6-4; clone size: .; J gene: TRBJ1-3; D gene: .
CDR3 protein: CASSSDGGAGVKTDTQYF; CDR3 DNA: TGCGCCAGCAGCTCGGACGGGGGAGCGGGAGTTAAAACAGATACGCAGTATTTT; CDR3 length: 18; V gene: TRBV5-1; clone size: .; J gene: TRBJ2-3; D gene: TRBD2
CDR3 protein: CASSADGQGAFGYTF; CDR3 DNA: TGTGCCAGCAGCGCCGATGGACAGGGGGCGTTCGGCTACACCTTC; CDR3 length: 15; V gene: TRBV11-3; clone size: .; J gene: TRBJ1-2; D gene: TRBD1
CDR3 protein: CASSPPGNSGNTIYF; CDR3 DNA: TGTGCCAGCAGCCCCCCAGGAAACTCTGGAAACACCATATATTTT; CDR3 length: 15; V gene: TRBV7-9; clone size: .; J gene: TRBJ1-3; D gene: .
CDR3 protein: CASSESPGEAKNIQYF; CDR3 DNA: TGCGCCAGCAGTGAGTCGCCGGGAGAAGCCAAAAACATTCAGTACTTC; CDR3 length: 16; V gene: TRBV10-1; clone size: .; J gene: TRBJ2-4; D gene: .
CDR3 protein: CASSEWRGAFF; CDR3 DNA: TGTGCCAGCAGTGAATGGCGGGGAGCTTTCTTT; CDR3 length: 11; V gene: TRBV6-1; clone size: .; J gene: TRBJ1-1; D gene: .
CDR3 protein: CASSHGTGFVETQYF; CDR3 DNA: TGTGCCAGCAGCCACGGGACAGGTTTCGTAGAGACCCAGTACTTC; CDR3 length: 15; V gene: TRBV3-1/TRBV3-2; clone size: .; J gene: TRBJ2-5; D gene: TRBD1
CDR3 protein: CASSLSGAREKLFF; CDR3 DNA: TGCGCCAGCAGCTTGTCAGGGGCGCGTGAAAAACTGTTTTTT; CDR3 length: 14; V gene: TRBV5-1; clone size: .; J gene: TRBJ1-4; D gene: .
CDR3 protein: CASTRDRGPVNTEAFF; CDR3 DNA: TGCGCCAGCACCAGGGACAGGGGCCCAGTGAACACTGAAGCTTTCTTT; CDR3 length: 16; V gene: TRBV5-1; clone size: .; J gene: TRBJ1-1; D gene: TRBD1
CDR3 protein: CASSSDERTTLAKNIQYF; CDR3 DNA: TGTGCCAGCAGCTCGGATGAGAGGACTACTTTAGCCAAAAACATTCAGTACTTC; CDR3 length: 18; V gene: TRBV7-6; clone size: .; J gene: TRBJ2-4; D gene: .
CDR3 protein: CASSSSYGYTF; CDR3 DNA: TGTGCCAGCAGCTCATCCTATGGCTACACCTTC; CDR3 length: 11; V gene: TRBV5-5; clone size: .; J gene: TRBJ1-2; D gene: .
CDR3 protein: CASSPDLTGPPFF; CDR3 DNA: TGTGCCAGCAGCCCTGATCTTACAGGCCCCCCGTTCTTC; CDR3 length: 13; V gene: TRBV11-3; clone size: .; J gene: TRBJ2-1; D gene: .
CDR3 protein: CASSAGGANQPQHF; CDR3 DNA: TGTGCCAGCTCAGCGGGGGGGGCCAATCAGCCCCAGCATTTT; CDR3 length: 14; V gene: TRBV7-9; clone size: .; J gene: TRBJ1-5; D gene: .
CDR3 protein: CAVAGDRGAANEKLFF; CDR3 DNA: TGTGCCGTAGCAGGTGACAGGGGTGCAGCTAATGAAAAACTGTTTTTT; CDR3 length: 16; V gene: TRBV6-4; clone size: once; J gene: TRBJ1-4; D gene: TRBD1
CDR3 protein: CASSLRWGQGGTGELVF; CDR3 DNA: TGTGCCAGCAGCTTGAGGTGGGGACAGGGAGGTACCGGGGAGCTGGTTTTT; CDR3 length: 17; V gene: TRBV5-5; clone size: .; J gene: TRBJ2-2; D gene: TRBD1
CDR3 protein: CASSYSETSGYEQYF; CDR3 DNA: TGTGCCAGCAGTTATTCAGAGACTAGCGGATACGAGCAGTACTTC; CDR3 length: 15; V gene: TRBV6-5; clone size: .; J gene: TRBJ2-7; D gene: TRBD2
CDR3 protein: CASSLDGGLESPLHF; CDR3 DNA: TGCGCCAGCAGCTTGGATGGTGGTCTTGAGTCACCCCTCCACTTT; CDR3 length: 15; V gene: TRBV5-1; clone size: .; J gene: TRBJ1-6; D gene: .
CDR3 protein: CASSPWRVEASDTQYF; CDR3 DNA: TGTGCCAGCAGCCCTTGGCGGGTTGAGGCCTCAGATACGCAGTATTTT; CDR3 length: 16; V gene: TRBV21-1; clone size: .; J gene: TRBJ2-3; D gene: .
CDR3 protein: CATGMGLYNEQFF; CDR3 DNA: TGTGCCACCGGGATGGGGCTGTACAATGAGCAGTTCTTC; CDR3 length: 13; V gene: TRBV15; clone size: .; J gene: TRBJ2-1; D gene: .
CDR3 protein: CASGSSGNTIYF; CDR3 DNA: TGTGCCAGCGGGAGTTCTGGAAACACCATATATTTT; CDR3 length: 12; V gene: TRBV6-5; clone size: .; J gene: TRBJ1-3; D gene: .
CDR3 protein: CASSLGTGTGNTIYF; CDR3 DNA: TGTGCCAGCAGCTTGGGGACCGGGACTGGAAACACCATATATTTT; CDR3 length: 15; V gene: TRBV5-4; clone size: few; J gene: TRBJ1-3; D gene: .
CDR3 protein: CASIVGQVNSPLHF; CDR3 DNA: TGTGCCAGCATTGTGGGGCAGGTCAATTCACCCCTCCACTTT; CDR3 length: 14; V gene: TRBV2; clone size: .; J gene: TRBJ1-6; D gene: .
CDR3 protein: CASSPTLGAYGYTF; CDR3 DNA: TGCGCCAGCAGCCCGACCCTGGGGGCGTATGGCTACACCTTC; CDR3 length: 14; V gene: TRBV5-1; clone size: .; J gene: TRBJ1-2; D gene: .
CDR3 protein: CASSLRGIGMNTEAFF; CDR3 DNA: TGTGCCAGCAGTTTAAGGGGTATTGGGATGAACACTGAAGCTTTCTTT; CDR3 length: 16; V gene: TRBV27; clone size: .; J gene: TRBJ1-1; D gene: .
CDR3 protein: CASSARGTGLGKLFF; CDR3 DNA: TGCGCCAGCAGCGCACGAGGGACAGGGCTGGGAAAACTGTTTTTT; CDR3 length: 15; V gene: TRBV4-1; clone size: .; J gene: TRBJ1-4; D gene: TRBD1
CDR3 protein: CATSSRDSSVGEQFF; CDR3 DNA: TGTGCCACCAGTTCACGGGACTCCTCCGTGGGTGAGCAGTTCTTC; CDR3 length: 15; V gene: TRBV24-1; clone size: few; J gene: TRBJ2-1; D gene: .
CDR3 protein: CASSLNGGSVDTQYF; CDR3 DNA: TGTGCCAGCAGCTTGAACGGGGGAAGTGTAGATACGCAGTATTTT; CDR3 length: 15; V gene: TRBV5-4; clone size: once; J gene: TRBJ2-3; D gene: .
CDR3 protein: CASSIGPGRSEKLFF; CDR3 DNA: TGTGCCAGTAGTATAGGGCCGGGTCGTAGTGAAAAACTGTTTTTT; CDR3 length: 15; V gene: TRBV19; clone size: .; J gene: TRBJ1-4; D gene: .
CDR3 protein: CASSSTGTGYNEQFF; CDR3 DNA: TGTGCCAGCAGCTCGACCGGGACAGGGTACAATGAGCAGTTCTTC; CDR3 length: 15; V gene: TRBV9; clone size: few; J gene: TRBJ2-1; D gene: TRBD1
CDR3 protein: CASSPGLAGGPGELFF; CDR3 DNA: TGTGCCAGCAGTCCGGGACTAGCGGGAGGACCCGGGGAGCTGTTTTTT; CDR3 length: 16; V gene: TRBV28; clone size: .; J gene: TRBJ2-2; D gene: TRBD2
CDR3 protein: CSVEGGTGYGYTF; CDR3 DNA: TGCAGCGTTGAGGGGGGGACAGGCTATGGCTACACCTTC; CDR3 length: 13; V gene: TRBV29-1; clone size: .; J gene: TRBJ1-2; D gene: TRBD1
CDR3 protein: CASSLGTSGNTIYF; CDR3 DNA: TGCGCCAGCAGCTTGGGAACGAGCGGAAACACCATATATTTT; CDR3 length: 14; V gene: TRBV5-1; clone size: .; J gene: TRBJ1-3; D gene: .
CDR3 protein: CASSATTDQPQHF; CDR3 DNA: TGCGCCAGCAGCGCGACGACAGATCAGCCCCAGCATTTT; CDR3 length: 13; V gene: TRBV5-1; clone size: .; J gene: TRBJ1-5; D gene: .
CDR3 protein: CASSSTGTYGYTF; CDR3 DNA: TGTGCCAGCAGTTCGACAGGGACATATGGCTACACCTTC; CDR3 length: 13; V gene: TRBV28; clone size: .; J gene: TRBJ1-2; D gene: TRBD1
CDR3 protein: CASSFQGGEKLFF; CDR3 DNA: TGTGCCAGCAGTTTCCAGGGAGGCGAAAAACTGTTTTTT; CDR3 length: 13; V gene: TRBV12-3/TRBV12-4; clone size: .; J gene: TRBJ1-4; D gene: .
CDR3 protein: CAGGGRTRNSPLHF; CDR3 DNA: TGTGCCGGGGGGGGACGCACGCGAAATTCACCCCTCCACTTT; CDR3 length: 14; V gene: TRBV2; clone size: .; J gene: TRBJ1-6; D gene: .
CDR3 protein: CASSLALGQSYGYTF; CDR3 DNA: TGTGCCAGCAGCTTGGCTTTGGGCCAGAGCTATGGCTACACCTTC; CDR3 length: 15; V gene: TRBV5-4; clone size: .; J gene: TRBJ1-2; D gene: .
CDR3 protein: CASSQARAGANVLTF; CDR3 DNA: TGTGCCAGCAGTCAAGCGCGGGCTGGGGCCAACGTCCTGACTTTC; CDR3 length: 15; V gene: TRBV28; clone size: .; J gene: TRBJ2-6; D gene: .
CDR3 protein: CASSYRLDRNYGYTF; CDR3 DNA: TGTGCCAGCAGTTACCGATTGGACAGGAACTATGGCTACACCTTC; CDR3 length: 15; V gene: TRBV6-5; clone size: .; J gene: TRBJ1-2; D gene: TRBD1
CDR3 protein: CATSILAGVFNEQFF; CDR3 DNA: TGTGCCACCAGCATACTAGCGGGAGTCTTCAATGAGCAGTTCTTC; CDR3 length: 15; V gene: TRBV15; clone size: .; J gene: TRBJ2-1; D gene: TRBD2
CDR3 protein: CASRPTAYNYGYTF; CDR3 DNA: TGTGCCAGCAGGCCGACAGCCTATAACTATGGCTACACCTTC; CDR3 length: 14; V gene: TRBV27; clone size: .; J gene: TRBJ1-2; D gene: .
CDR3 protein: CASSQRVAGGNTDTQYF; CDR3 DNA: TGCGCCAGCAGCCAAAGGGTAGCGGGAGGAAACACAGATACGCAGTATTTT; CDR3 length: 17; V gene: TRBV4-3; clone size: .; J gene: TRBJ2-3; D gene: TRBD2
CDR3 protein: CASSFRGEVYGYTF; CDR3 DNA: TGTGCCAGCAGCTTTCGGGGAGAGGTTTATGGCTACACCTTC; CDR3 length: 14; V gene: TRBV7-8; clone size: .; J gene: TRBJ1-2; D gene: .
CDR3 protein: CASSIAASGGETQYF; CDR3 DNA: TGCGCCAGCAGCATCGCCGCTAGCGGGGGGGAGACCCAGTACTTC; CDR3 length: 15; V gene: TRBV5-1; clone size: .; J gene: TRBJ2-5; D gene: TRBD2
CDR3 protein: CASSYSGQGWGYTF; CDR3 DNA: TGTGCCAGCAGTTACTCCGGACAGGGATGGGGCTACACCTTC; CDR3 length: 14; V gene: TRBV6-2/TRBV6-3; clone size: once; J gene: TRBJ1-2; D gene: TRBD1
CDR3 protein: CASSRQGVSNQPQHF; CDR3 DNA: TGTGCCAGCAGTAGACAGGGGGTGAGCAATCAGCCCCAGCATTTT; CDR3 length: 15; V gene: TRBV6-2/TRBV6-3; clone size: few; J gene: TRBJ1-5; D gene: TRBD1
CDR3 protein: CASSSTEGEQFF; CDR3 DNA: TGTGCCAGCAGCTCAACGGAGGGGGAGCAGTTCTTC; CDR3 length: 12; V gene: TRBV28; clone size: .; J gene: TRBJ2-1; D gene: .
CDR3 protein: CASSVGSQSYEQYF; CDR3 DNA: TGTGCCAGCAGCGTTGGTAGCCAATCCTACGAGCAGTACTTC; CDR3 length: 14; V gene: TRBV9; clone size: .; J gene: TRBJ2-7; D gene: .